This T cell receptor beta chain is drawn from a study of blood T cell repertoires in COVID-19. The germline V and J ends were trimmed by 8 bases and 10 bases, with 18 bases remaining between them. Germline CDR1 is MNHEY and CDR2 is SVGAGI. There are 14 residues in the CDR3. Generated by immunoSEQ multiplex PCR, the TCRdb table keeps only in-frame clones and is missing some. The sample comprises hundreds of thousands of clones, 86% of which are singletons, and under 2% rests with the top ten. V usage is TRBV6-5 and J usage is TRBJ1-6; a weak D match, TRBD1 (5 bases). The receptor's source is a woman in her sixties who had recovered from COVID-19. Sequenced material: peripheral blood. The DNA of the CDR3 is TGTGCCAGCCGCCGCGGGGGAGTAAGCTCACCCCTCCACTTT. It specifies CASRRGGVSSPLHF.